These T cell receptor beta chains were read from a single sample in a study of shared clonotypes between healthy human individuals. TCRdb's table, derived via immunoSEQ multiplex PCR, lists solely in-frame clones and lacks some. Here the sample spans roughly 810,000 clones, approximately 96% being singletons. Sequenced input: naive CD8+ T cells sorted from blood. All receptors come from a man aged 30 to 45 in good health. Each CDR3 is given without its conserved first and last residue. Each record gives: V gene, J gene, clone size, CDR3 protein. A row's size may be missing; if present it is once, few, many or a size class.

TRBV30	TRBJ1-1	-	AWGDSNTEAF
TRBV2	TRBJ1-1	-	ASSDGRGAEAF
TRBV2	TRBJ1-2	-	ASRGRAYGYT
TRBV5-1	TRBJ2-7	-	ASSEGLAGGLYEQY
TRBV4-1	TRBJ1-5	-	ASSQVPPGSNQPQH
TRBV19	TRBJ2-7	-	ASSVGQGANEQY
TRBV9	TRBJ2-1	-	ASSVWGSGFDEQF
TRBV27	TRBJ2-5	-	ASSYLGEHQTQY
TRBV7-9	TRBJ1-3	-	ASSFIIGGATSGNTIY
TRBV2	TRBJ2-1	few	ASSVKAGGGNEQF
TRBV2	TRBJ2-4	-	ASFFSPDSRDRKNIQY
TRBV27	TRBJ2-1	-	ASSEEDRGVNEQF
TRBV10-3	TRBJ2-7	-	ASSDPGQGRYEQY
TRBV4-3	TRBJ2-2	-	ASSQEGAGHTGELF